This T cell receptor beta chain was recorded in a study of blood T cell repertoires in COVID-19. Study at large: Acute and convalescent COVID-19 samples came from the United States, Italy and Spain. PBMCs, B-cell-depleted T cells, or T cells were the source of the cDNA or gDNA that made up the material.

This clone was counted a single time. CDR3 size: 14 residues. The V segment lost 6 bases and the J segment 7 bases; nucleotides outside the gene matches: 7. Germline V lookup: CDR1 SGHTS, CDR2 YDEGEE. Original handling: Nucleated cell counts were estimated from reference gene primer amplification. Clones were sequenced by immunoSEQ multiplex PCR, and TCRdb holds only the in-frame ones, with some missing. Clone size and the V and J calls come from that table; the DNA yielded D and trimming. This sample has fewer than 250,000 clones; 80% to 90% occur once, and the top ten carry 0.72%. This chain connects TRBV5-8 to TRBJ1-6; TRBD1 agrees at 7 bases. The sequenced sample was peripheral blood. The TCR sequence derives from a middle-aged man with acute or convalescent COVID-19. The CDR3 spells CASTLRDRNSPLHF. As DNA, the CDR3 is TGTGCCAGCACCCTCCGGGACAGAAATTCACCCCTCCACTTT.